This T cell receptor (beta chain) was recovered during a study of PD-L1 blockade in urothelial cancer. Study findings and constraints: Having blood TCR clonality under the median before treatment predicted better survival.

Method: immunoSEQ multiplex PCR; TCRdb's copy keeps in-frame clones and lacks some. This table has about 41,000 clones, roughly 84% appearing once. This clone came up a few times. Its antigen remains unknown. CDR1 and CDR2 from the germline V gene are KGHSH and LQKENI. The CDR3 is 13 amino acids. Losses at the gene ends were 3 bases for V and 6 bases for J; bases not matched to a gene: 0. Time point meaning: peripheral blood 6 weeks after treatment start. Diagnoses among patients were locally advanced or metastatic urothelial carcinoma. This sequence joins TRBV18 and TRBJ1-2, with 11 bases that match TRBD1. This clonotype originated in a man aged 70-80 years with urothelial cancer. The starting material was PBMCs, obtained around atezolizumab (anti-PD-L1) treatment. CDR3 sequence: CASSPGQGDGYTF. CDR3 nucleotides: TGTGCCAGCTCACCGGGACAGGGGGATGGCTACACCTTC.